The next 9 T cell receptor beta chains were all read from a single sample in a study of T-cell reconstitution after alpha-beta-depleted transplantation in children. Researchers prepared the TCRbeta library using unique molecular identifiers, the study reports. MiXCR, applied by TCRdb to the PCR reads, yields one record per CDR3 protein. The repertoire consists of about 510,000 distinct CDR3 sequences, with roughly 11% occurring once and the leading ten covering approximately 14%. The starting material was PBMCs, mostly from graft donor cells, obtained 180 days after TCRalphabeta/CD19-depleted stem cell transplant. The receptors come from a female patient younger than 10 who had a stem cell transplant for aplastic anemia, so the T cells may come from the graft donor.

This clonotype was observed a handful of times. The rearrangement links TRBV4-2 to TRBJ1-1; no clear D. This CDR3 comprises 14 residues. Germline CDR1 and CDR2: LGHNA and YNFKEQ. The V and J ends lost 0 bases and 3 bases respectively, with 8 bases between them. The CDR3 coding sequence is TGTGCCAGCAGCCAAGATCGGAGAGACACTGAAGCTTTCTTT. Amino acid sequence: CASSQDRRDTEAFF.

The chain combines TRBV6-2 or TRBV6-3 with TRBJ2-1; no definite D call. V lost 1 base and J 2 bases, leaving 12 bases between the germline ends. Germline lookup yields CDR1 MNHEY and CDR2 SVGEGT. The CDR3 extends over 16 amino acids. The CDR3 bases are TGTGCCAGCAGTTACTTCTCTAGGATAACCTACAATGAGCAGTTCTTC. Its translation: CASSYFSRITYNEQFF.

The gene calls are TRBV12-3 or TRBV12-4 and TRBJ2-5; possible D gene TRBD1, 7 bases. V was pared by 3 bases and J by 5 bases, with 10 bases between. The CDR3 runs 13 residues. The DNA for the CDR3 is TGTGCCAGCAGTTTCCCAGGGGGGGAGACCCAGTACTTC. This gives the protein CASSFPGGETQYF.

V gene TRBV7-6 combines with J gene TRBJ2-1; 8 bases align to TRBD1. V shed 5 bases and J 7 bases; nucleotides not matched to a gene: 13. Germline V gives CDR1 SGHVS, CDR2 FNYEAQ. The CDR3 sequence is 16 residues long. The CDR3 nucleotides are TGTGCCAGCAGCCCACGGACAGGGTGGGTTTATAATGAGCAGTTCTTC. Its protein is CASSPRTGWVYNEQFF.

This clonotype was seen many times. The chain combines TRBV5-1 with TRBJ2-1; TRBD1 matches 9 bases. The CDR3 consists of 16 residues. The V segment lost 0 bases and the J segment 5 bases; nucleotides outside the gene matches: 6. The germline V gene encodes CDR1 SGHRS and CDR2 YFSETQ. The DNA of the CDR3 is TGCGCCAGCAGCTTGGGACAGGGGGGAAGGCACAATGAGCAGTTCTTC. Translation gives CASSLGQGGRHNEQFF.

This clonotype has more than one count but fewer than ten. V is TRBV20-1 and J is TRBJ2-3; TRBD2 matches at 7 bases. V shed 4 bases and J 2 bases; nucleotides not matched to a gene: 6. Germline-derived CDR1 and CDR2 are DFQATT and SNEGSKA (reference sequence). The CDR3 totals 14 residues. CDR3 loop: CSAITGGPTDTQYF. The CDR3 DNA reads as TGCAGTGCTATAACGGGAGGCCCCACAGATACGCAGTATTTT.

This clonotype was detected only a few times. This chain uses TRBV11-2 with TRBJ2-7; a possible D gene is TRBD1 (6 bases). The CDR3 consists of 17 residues. Looked up from germline, CDR1 is SGHAT and CDR2 is FQNNGV. V shed 2 bases and J shed 3 bases, with 20 bases lying between them. CDR3 bases: TGTGCCAGCAGCTTAATATACAGGGTCGGGCGGATCTACGAGCAGTACGTC. It yields the protein CASSLIYRVGRIYEQYV.

This clonotype was seen only a few times. The chain combines TRBV24-1 with TRBJ2-1, with 10 nucleotides matching TRBD2. The length of the CDR3 is 19 residues. V lost 4 bases to trimming and J lost 0 bases; unmatched junction nucleotides: 11. Germline V gene data show CDR1 as KGHDR and CDR2 as SFDVKD. This CDR3 is CATSDTPGLAVSSYNEQFF. CDR3 coding DNA: TGTGCCACCAGTGACACACCTGGACTAGCGGTGAGCTCCTACAATGAGCAGTTCTTC.

This clonotype was seen ten or more times. The chain uses TRBV5-1 and TRBJ2-1; a weak D match, TRBD2 (5 bases). With 5 bases removed from V and 4 bases from J, the gap between germline ends came to 16 bases. This CDR3 region has 15 residues. Germline CDR1 reads SGHRS; CDR2 reads YFSETQ. The CDR3 protein is CASRPSGESYNEQFF. The CDR3 region has the DNA TGCGCCAGCAGGCCCAGCGGCGAATCTTACAATGAGCAGTTCTTC.